A selection of T cell receptor beta chains follows, all from one sample in a study of long-term antiretroviral therapy in people with HIV. Clones were read by immunoSEQ multiplex PCR, and TCRdb kept only the in-frame ones, dropping some. The repertoire includes 40,000 to 50,000 clones, less than 95% of them detected once, and approximately 2.2% sits in the top ten. Sample: unsorted PBMCs, taken approximately 9.5 years after starting antiretroviral therapy. Every receptor here comes from a man aged 30 to 45 with HIV. CDR3s include the opening cysteine and the closing phenylalanine or tryptophan. Fields, in order: J gene, D gene, CDR3 length, V gene, CDR3 DNA, CDR3 protein. The D gene is left open where the match is weak.

>TRBJ1-2|.|13|TRBV9
TGTGCCAGCAGCTCCGGGGACCTTAAGGGCTACACCTTC
CASSSGDLKGYTF
>TRBJ2-7|.|12|TRBV30
TGTGCCTGGAGCGAGCTTGGGGTTGAGCAGTACTTC
CAWSELGVEQYF
>TRBJ2-2|.|15|TRBV9
TGTGCCAGCAGCGTGCAGGGACAAAACACCGGGGAGCTGTTTTTT
CASSVQGQNTGELFF
>TRBJ1-5|.|13|TRBV6-5
TGTGCCAGCAGTTGGGGGGCGAGGCAGCCCCAGCATTTT
CASSWGARQPQHF
>TRBJ2-2|TRBD1|17|TRBV9
TGTGCCAGCAGCGGTGGAACAGGGGGCTATGACACCGGGGAGCTGTTTTTT
CASSGGTGGYDTGELFF
>TRBJ2-3|.|15|TRBV6-5
TGTGCCAGCAGTTACGAAATACTCCCCACAGATACGCAGTATTTT
CASSYEILPTDTQYF
>TRBJ2-2|.|16|TRBV19
TGTGCCACTACTACGACCCAGGGGACAAACACCGGGGAGCTGTTTTTT
CATTTTQGTNTGELFF
>TRBJ1-2|.|12|TRBV6-1
TGTGCCAGCAGTGAATCAGCCTATGGCTACACCTTC
CASSESAYGYTF
>TRBJ1-1|TRBD1|13|TRBV6-1
TGTGCCAGCAGTCGGGACAGGTGGACTGAAGCTTTCTTT
CASSRDRWTEAFF
>TRBJ1-1|.|16|TRBV5-1
TGCGCCAGCAGCTTGGATTGGGGACACCCGACGACTGAAGCTTTCTTT
CASSLDWGHPTTEAFF
>TRBJ1-4|.|15|TRBV11-2
TGTGCCAGCGTTGGCGGGGACACTGGCTACGAAAAACTGTTTTTT
CASVGGDTGYEKLFF
>TRBJ1-4|TRBD1|20|TRBV15
TGTGCCACCAGCAGAGATTATGGCCAGGGACAGGGAAGAACTAATGAAAAACTGTTTTTT
CATSRDYGQGQGRTNEKLFF
>TRBJ2-1|TRBD1|17|TRBV7-2
TGTGCCAGCAGCTCCCACCCCCCCGGGACAGGGCGCAATGAGCAGTTCTTC
CASSSHPPGTGRNEQFF
>TRBJ2-5|.|13|TRBV10-3
TGTGCCATCAGTGTAGGAACCCAAGAGACCCAGTACTTC
CAISVGTQETQYF
>TRBJ2-7|TRBD1|15|TRBV9
TGTGCCAGCAGCCCTCAGCCGGGACAGGCCTACGAGCAGTACTTC
CASSPQPGQAYEQYF